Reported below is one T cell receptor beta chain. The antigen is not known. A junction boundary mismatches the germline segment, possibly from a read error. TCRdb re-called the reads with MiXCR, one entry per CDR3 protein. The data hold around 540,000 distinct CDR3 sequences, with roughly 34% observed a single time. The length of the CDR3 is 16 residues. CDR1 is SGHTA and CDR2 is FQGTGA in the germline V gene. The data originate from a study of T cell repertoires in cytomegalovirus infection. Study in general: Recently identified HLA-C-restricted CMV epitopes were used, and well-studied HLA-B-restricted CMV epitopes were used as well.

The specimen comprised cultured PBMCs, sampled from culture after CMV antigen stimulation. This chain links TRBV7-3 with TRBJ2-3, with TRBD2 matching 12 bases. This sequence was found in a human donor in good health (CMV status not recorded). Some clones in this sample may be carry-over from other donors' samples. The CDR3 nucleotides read TGTGCCAACAGCCAGACTAGCGGGAGCAGTTTAGATACGCAGTATTTT. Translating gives CANSQTSGSSLDTQYF.